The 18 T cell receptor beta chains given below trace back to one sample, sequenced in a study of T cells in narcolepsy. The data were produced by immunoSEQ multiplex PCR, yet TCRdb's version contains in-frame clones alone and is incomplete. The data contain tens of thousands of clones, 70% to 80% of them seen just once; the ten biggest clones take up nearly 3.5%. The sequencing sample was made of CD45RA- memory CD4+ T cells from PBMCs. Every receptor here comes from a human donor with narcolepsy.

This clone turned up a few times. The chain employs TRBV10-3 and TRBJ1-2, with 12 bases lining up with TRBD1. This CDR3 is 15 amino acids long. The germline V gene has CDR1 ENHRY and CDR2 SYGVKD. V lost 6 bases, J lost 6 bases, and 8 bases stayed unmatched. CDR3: CAISRLGQGADGYTF. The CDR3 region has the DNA TGTGCCATCAGCCGCTTGGGACAGGGGGCGGATGGCTACACCTTC.

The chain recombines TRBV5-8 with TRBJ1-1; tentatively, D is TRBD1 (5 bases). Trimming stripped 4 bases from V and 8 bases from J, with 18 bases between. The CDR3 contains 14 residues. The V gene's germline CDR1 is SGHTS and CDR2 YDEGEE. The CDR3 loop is CASSRGRLRGEAFF. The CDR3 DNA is TGTGCCAGCAGCCGGGGACGGCTGAGGGGCGAAGCTTTCTTT. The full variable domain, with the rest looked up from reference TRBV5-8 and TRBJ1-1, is EAGVTQSPTHLIKTRGQQATLRCSPISGHTSVYWYQQALGLGLQFLLWYDEGEERNRGNFPPRFSGRQFPNYSSELNVNALELEDSALYLCASSRGRLRGEAFFGQGTRLTVV.

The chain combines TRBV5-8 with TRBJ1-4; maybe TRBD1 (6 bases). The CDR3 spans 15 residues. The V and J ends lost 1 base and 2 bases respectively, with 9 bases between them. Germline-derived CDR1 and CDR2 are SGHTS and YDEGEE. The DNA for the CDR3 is TGTGCCAGCAGCTTGTTGGGGGCGACTAATGAAAAACTGTTTTTT. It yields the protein CASSLLGATNEKLFF.

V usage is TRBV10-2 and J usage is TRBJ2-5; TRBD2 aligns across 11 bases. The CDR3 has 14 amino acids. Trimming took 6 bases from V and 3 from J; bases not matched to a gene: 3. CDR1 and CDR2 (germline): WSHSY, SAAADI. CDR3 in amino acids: CASRVAGGKETQYF. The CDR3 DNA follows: TGCGCCAGCAGAGTAGCGGGGGGGAAAGAGACCCAGTACTTC.

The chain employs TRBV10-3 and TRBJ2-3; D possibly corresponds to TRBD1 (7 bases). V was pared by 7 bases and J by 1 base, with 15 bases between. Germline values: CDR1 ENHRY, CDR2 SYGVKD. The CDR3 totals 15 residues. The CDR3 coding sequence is TGTGCCATCACCAAGGAGGGGGCCGGCACAGATACGCAGTATTTT. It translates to CAITKEGAGTDTQYF.

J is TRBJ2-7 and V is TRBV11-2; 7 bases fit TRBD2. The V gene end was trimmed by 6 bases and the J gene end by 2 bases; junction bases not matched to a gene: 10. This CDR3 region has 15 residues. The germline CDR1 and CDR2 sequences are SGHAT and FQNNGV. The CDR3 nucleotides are TGTGCCAGCAGACGCCCGGGGGGAAGGGCCTACGAGCAGTACTTC. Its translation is CASRRPGGRAYEQYF.

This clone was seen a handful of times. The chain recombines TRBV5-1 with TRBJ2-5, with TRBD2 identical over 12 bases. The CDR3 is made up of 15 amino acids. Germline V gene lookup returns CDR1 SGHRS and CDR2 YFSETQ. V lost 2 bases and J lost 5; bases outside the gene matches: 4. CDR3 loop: CASSFALAGGETQYF. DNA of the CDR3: TGCGCCAGCAGCTTCGCTCTAGCGGGGGGGGAGACCCAGTACTTC.

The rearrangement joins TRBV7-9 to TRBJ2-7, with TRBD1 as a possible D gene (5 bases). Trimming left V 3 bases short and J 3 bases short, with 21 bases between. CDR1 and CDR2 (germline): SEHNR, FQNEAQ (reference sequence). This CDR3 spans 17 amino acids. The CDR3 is CASSLVLGRDLHYEQYF. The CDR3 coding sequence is TGTGCCAGCAGCTTGGTTCTGGGCAGGGATCTTCACTACGAGCAGTACTTC.

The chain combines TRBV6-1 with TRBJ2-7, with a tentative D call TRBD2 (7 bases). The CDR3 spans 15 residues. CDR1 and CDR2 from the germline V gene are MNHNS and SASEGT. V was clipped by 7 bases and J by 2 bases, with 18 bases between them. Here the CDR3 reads CASNVAGAQTYEQYF. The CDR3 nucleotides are TGTGCCAGCAATGTGGCGGGGGCGCAGACCTACGAGCAGTACTTC.

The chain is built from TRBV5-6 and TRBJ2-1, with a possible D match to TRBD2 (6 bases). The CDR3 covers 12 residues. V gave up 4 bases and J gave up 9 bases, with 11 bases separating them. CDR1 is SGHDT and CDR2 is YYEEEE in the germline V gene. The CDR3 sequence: CASSRERLEQFF. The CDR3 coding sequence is TGTGCCAGCAGCCGGGAGAGGCTTGAGCAGTTCTTC.

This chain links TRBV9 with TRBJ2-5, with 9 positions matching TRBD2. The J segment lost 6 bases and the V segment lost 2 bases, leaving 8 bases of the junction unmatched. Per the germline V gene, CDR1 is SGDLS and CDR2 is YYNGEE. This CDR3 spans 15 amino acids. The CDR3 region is CASSVGSGGGKTQYF. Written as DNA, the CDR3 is TGTGCCAGCAGCGTCGGTAGCGGGGGTGGCAAGACCCAGTACTTC.

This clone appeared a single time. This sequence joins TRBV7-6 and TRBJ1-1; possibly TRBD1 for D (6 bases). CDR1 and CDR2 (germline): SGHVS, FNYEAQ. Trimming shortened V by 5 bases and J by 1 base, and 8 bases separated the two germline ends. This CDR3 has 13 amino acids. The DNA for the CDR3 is TGTGCCAGCAGCCTGGACAGGAACACTGAAGCTTTCTTT. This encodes CASSLDRNTEAFF.

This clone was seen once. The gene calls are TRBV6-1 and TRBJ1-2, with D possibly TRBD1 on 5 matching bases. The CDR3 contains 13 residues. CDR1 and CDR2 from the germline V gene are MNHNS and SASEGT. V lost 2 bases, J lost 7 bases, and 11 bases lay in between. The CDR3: CASSELQVTGYTF. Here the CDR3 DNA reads TGTGCCAGCAGTGAACTACAGGTTACTGGCTACACCTTC.

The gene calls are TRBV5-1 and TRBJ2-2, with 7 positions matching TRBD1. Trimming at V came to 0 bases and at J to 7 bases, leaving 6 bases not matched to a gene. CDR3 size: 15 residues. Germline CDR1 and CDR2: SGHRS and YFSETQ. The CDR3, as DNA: TGCGCCAGCAGCTTGGCCGGGACAGTCTACGGGGAGCTGTTTTTT. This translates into CASSLAGTVYGELFF. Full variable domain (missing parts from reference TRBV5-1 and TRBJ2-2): KAGVTQTPRYLIKTRGQQVTLSCSPISGHRSVSWYQQTPGQGLQFLFEYFSETQRNKGNFPGRFSGRQFSNSRSEMNVSTLELGDSALYLCASSLAGTVYGELFFGEGSRLTVL.

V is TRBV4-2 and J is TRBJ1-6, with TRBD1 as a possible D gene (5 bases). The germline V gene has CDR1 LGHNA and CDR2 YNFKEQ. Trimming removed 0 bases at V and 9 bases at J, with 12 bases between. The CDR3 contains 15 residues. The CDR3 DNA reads TGTGCCAGCAGCCAAGAATCGGCAGGGACTTCACCCCTCCACTTT. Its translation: CASSQESAGTSPLHF.

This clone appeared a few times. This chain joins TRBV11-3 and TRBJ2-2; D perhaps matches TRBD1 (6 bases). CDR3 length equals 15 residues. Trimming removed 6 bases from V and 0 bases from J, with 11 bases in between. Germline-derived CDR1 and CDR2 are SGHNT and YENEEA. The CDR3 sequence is CASRRTASNTGELFF. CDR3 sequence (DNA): TGTGCCAGCAGACGGACAGCCTCGAACACCGGGGAGCTGTTTTTT.

The CDR3 protein is CASSQDGRGYRYGYTF. CDR3 bases: TGTGCCAGCAGCCAGGATGGTAGAGGGTATCGCTATGGCTACACCTTC. This chain connects TRBV5-6 to TRBJ1-2; no clear D. The CDR3 length is 16 residues. Deletions cut 4 bases from V and 4 bases from J, with 20 bases between. Germline assignment: CDR1 SGHDT and CDR2 YYEEEE.

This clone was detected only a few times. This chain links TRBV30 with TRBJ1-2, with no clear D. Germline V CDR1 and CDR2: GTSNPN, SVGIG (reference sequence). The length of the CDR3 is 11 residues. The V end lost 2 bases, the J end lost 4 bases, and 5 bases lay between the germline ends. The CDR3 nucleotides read TGTGCCTGGAGTAGGAGCTATGGCTACACCTTC. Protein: CAWSRSYGYTF.